Shown below are 27 T cell receptor beta chains from a single sample sequenced in a study. In TCRdb, the RT-PCR reads were re-called with MiXCR into one record per CDR3 protein. The table includes around 700,000 distinct CDR3 sequences, approximately 15% detected once. What was sequenced was memory CD4+ T cells from blood. The source is a female donor in good health, serving as a healthy control.

This sequence joins TRBV20-1 and TRBJ1-5, with 7 nucleotides matching TRBD1. The CDR3 is made up of 14 amino acids. Germline V gene sequence: CDR1 DFQATT, CDR2 SNEGSKA (reference sequence). The ends lost 6 bases at V and 2 bases at J; junction bases unmatched: 7. For the CDR3, the DNA is TGCAGTGCCCACCGGGACAGCCGCAATCAGCCCCAGCATTTT. It translates to CSAHRDSRNQPQHF.

This chain joins TRBV6-5 and TRBJ1-5, with 8 bases that match TRBD1. This CDR3 has 14 amino acids. The V segment lost 7 bases and the J segment 8 bases; nucleotides outside the gene matches: 10. Looked up from germline, CDR1 is MNHEY and CDR2 is SVGAGI. The CDR3: CASTPFRGHEPQHF. The CDR3 DNA follows: TGTGCCAGCACCCCGTTCAGGGGGCATGAGCCCCAGCATTTT.

This clonotype was counted ten times or more. This sequence joins TRBV27 and TRBJ1-2; 10 bases line up with TRBD1. CDR1 is MNHEY, CDR2 SMNVEV, per germline (reference sequence). With 0 bases clipped from V and 7 bases from J, the junction kept 11 bases outside the gene matches. The CDR3 contains 17 residues. CDR3 nucleotide sequence: TGTGCCAGCAGTTTATCGGCCCCGACAGGGGGCGGAGGTGGCTACACCTTC. It encodes CASSLSAPTGGGGGYTF.

This clonotype occurred many times. The chain couples TRBV7-9 to TRBJ2-2, with TRBD2 identical over 8 bases. The CDR3 has 16 amino acids. Trimming cost V 0 bases and J 7 bases; bases outside gene matches: 7. Germline-derived CDR1 and CDR2 are SEHNR and FQNEAQ (reference sequence). CDR3 residues: CASSLALGLAGGELFF. The CDR3 bases are TGTGCCAGCAGCTTAGCGCTCGGACTAGCTGGCGGGGAGCTGTTTTTT.

This clonotype was detected only a few times. This chain links TRBV5-4 with TRBJ2-5, with 9 bases lining up with TRBD1. Germline V gives CDR1 SGHNT, CDR2 YYREEE (reference sequence). CDR3 length equals 15 residues. The V segment lost 4 bases and the J segment 1 base; nucleotides outside the gene matches: 5. The CDR3 is CASSRGGQGQETQYF. Here the CDR3 DNA reads TGTGCCAGCAGCCGCGGGGGACAGGGCCAAGAGACCCAGTACTTC.

The table lists this clonotype with many counts. The V call is TRBV15, the J call TRBJ2-2; D unresolved. Trimming took 5 bases from V and 3 from J, leaving 10 bases between them. Germline-derived CDR1 and CDR2 are LNHNV and YYDKDF (reference sequence). This CDR3 comprises 14 residues. CDR3 region: CATSGADYTGELFF. The CDR3 DNA follows: TGTGCCACCAGCGGCGCAGACTACACCGGGGAGCTGTTTTTT.

In its sample, this clonotype was seen a few times. The rearrangement joins TRBV7-2 to TRBJ2-3, with 9 bases lining up with TRBD1. The V segment lost 2 bases and the J segment 1 base; nucleotides outside the gene matches: 7. This CDR3 has 17 residues. In germline, CDR1 is SGHTA, CDR2 FQGNSA. This CDR3 reads CASSLRLTGGGTDTQYF. The CDR3 DNA sequence: TGTGCCAGCAGCTTAAGGCTAACAGGGGGCGGCACAGATACGCAGTATTTT.

This chain uses TRBV6-2 or TRBV6-3 with TRBJ2-1, with TRBD2 identical over 9 bases. Germline-derived CDR1 and CDR2 are MNHEY and SVGEGT. V was clipped by 4 bases and J by 5 bases; unmatched bases: 3. This CDR3 is 14 amino acids long. CDR3 nucleotides: TGTGCCAGCAGTTGGCTAGCGGGAAACAATGAGCAGTTCTTC. Amino acids: CASSWLAGNNEQFF.

This clonotype came up a few times. This chain links TRBV5-1 with TRBJ1-1; maybe TRBD1 (5 bases). The CDR3 is 15 amino acids. V was trimmed by 3 bases and J by 3 bases, leaving 15 bases between them. CDR1 and CDR2 (germline): SGHRS, YFSETQ. CDR3 bases: TGCGCCAGCAGCTGGGCCGCAGGGTTTGACACTGAAGCTTTCTTT. Protein sequence: CASSWAAGFDTEAFF.

This chain links TRBV18 with TRBJ2-3; D may correspond to TRBD1 or TRBD2 (5 bases each). This CDR3 has 16 amino acids. The germline V and J ends were trimmed by 5 bases and 1 base, with 16 bases remaining between them. The germline V gene encodes CDR1 KGHSH and CDR2 LQKENI. The CDR3 here is CASSAGRDGGTDTQYF. DNA of the CDR3: TGTGCCAGCTCAGCCGGCCGGGACGGAGGCACAGATACGCAGTATTTT.

The rearrangement links TRBV5-4 to TRBJ2-1; 11 positions match TRBD1. The CDR3 loop spans 17 amino acids. CDR1 SGHNT and CDR2 YYREEE come from the germline V gene (reference sequence). The junction had 14 bases not matched to a gene; V was cut back by 3 bases and J by 9 bases. Written as DNA, the CDR3 is TGTGCCAGCAGCTCCGCTACCGGGACAGGGGGGTCCGGTGAGCAGTTCTTC. Protein product: CASSSATGTGGSGEQFF.

This clonotype appeared a few times. The chain has TRBV4-2 and TRBJ1-1; D is undetermined. This CDR3 spans 15 amino acids. Germline loops: CDR1 LGHNA, CDR2 YNFKEQ. V lost 0 bases to trimming and J lost 2 bases, with 10 bases between them. CDR3 in DNA: TGTGCCAGCAGCCAAGATTACTTAGGCAACACTGAAGCTTTCTTT. This codes for CASSQDYLGNTEAFF.

The chain links TRBV20-1 to TRBJ2-2; the D gene is possibly TRBD1 (5 bases). V lost 0 bases and J lost 9, with 11 bases in between. Germline V lookup: CDR1 DFQATT, CDR2 SNEGSKA (reference sequence). The CDR3 is 13 amino acids. The CDR3 region is CSARDQGGRELFF. DNA of the CDR3: TGCAGTGCTAGAGACCAGGGTGGGCGGGAGCTGTTTTTT.

This clonotype was found many times. V and J are TRBV27 and TRBJ2-3, with a possible D match to TRBD1 (6 bases). CDR1 and CDR2 from the germline V gene are MNHEY and SMNVEV (reference sequence). The CDR3 totals 15 residues. Trimming took 7 bases from V and 2 from J, leaving 16 bases between them. The CDR3 sequence is CASTVRDILTDTQYF. The CDR3 DNA is TGTGCCAGCACAGTTCGGGACATCCTCACAGATACGCAGTATTTT.

This clonotype turned up a few times. The chain couples TRBV5-1 to TRBJ2-1; TRBD2 might be the D (6 bases). The CDR3 loop spans 16 amino acids. Germline V gene data show CDR1 as SGHRS and CDR2 as YFSETQ. V shed 5 bases and J shed 0 bases, with 15 bases lying between them. The CDR3 loop is CASSLTVADSYNEQFF. CDR3 nucleotide sequence: TGCGCCAGCAGTTTGACCGTAGCGGACTCCTACAATGAGCAGTTCTTC.

This clonotype has at least ten counts. The gene calls are TRBV6-1 and TRBJ1-1; possibly TRBD1 for D (5 bases). The CDR3 totals 13 residues. Germline-derived CDR1 and CDR2 are MNHNS and SASEGT. Trimming stripped 2 bases from V and 6 bases from J, with 10 bases between. CDR3 DNA: TGTGCCAGCAGTGAACAGGGAAAGCCTGAAGCTTTCTTT. It specifies CASSEQGKPEAFF.

This clonotype was counted only a few times. The chain joins TRBV5-1 to TRBJ2-5; D may be TRBD2 (5 bases). The CDR3 loop spans 14 amino acids. The germline CDR1 and CDR2 sequences are SGHRS and YFSETQ. With 3 bases removed from V and 2 bases from J, the gap between germline ends came to 11 bases. The DNA for the CDR3 is TGCGCCAGCAGCTCCCCCGGGGTTCAAGAGACCCAGTACTTC. As protein: CASSSPGVQETQYF.

Only a few counts were recorded for this clonotype. The chain has TRBV9 and TRBJ2-3, with 12 nucleotides matching TRBD2. The V and J ends lost 4 bases and 2 bases, in that order; junction bases with no gene match: 8. From germline, CDR1 is SGDLS and CDR2 YYNGEE. The CDR3 is 17 amino acids. The chain's CDR3 is CASSPGTSGRTTDTQYF. In nucleotides, the CDR3 is TGTGCCAGCAGCCCAGGGACTAGCGGGCGAACCACAGATACGCAGTATTTT.

The chain employs TRBV9 and TRBJ2-1, with D perhaps TRBD1 (5 bases). V was pared by 0 bases and J by 5 bases, with 15 bases between. Germline V gives CDR1 SGDLS, CDR2 YYNGEE. CDR3 length equals 16 residues. The CDR3 sequence: CASSVGLGQGNNEQFF. For the CDR3, the DNA is TGTGCCAGCAGCGTAGGGTTGGGGCAGGGTAACAATGAGCAGTTCTTC.

This clonotype came up many times. V and J are TRBV6-5 and TRBJ2-1; possible D gene TRBD1, 5 bases. Germline CDR1 is MNHEY and CDR2 is SVGAGI. With 6 bases removed from V and 4 bases from J, the gap between germline ends came to 10 bases. The CDR3 runs to 13 residues. The DNA for the CDR3 is TGTGCCAGCAGGGAGACAGTATACAATGAGCAGTTCTTC. This translates into CASRETVYNEQFF.

This clonotype was found many times. The chain carries TRBV5-6 and TRBJ1-2; 7 positions match TRBD1. V shed 4 bases and J 8 bases; nucleotides not matched to a gene: 8. Germline lookup yields CDR1 SGHDT and CDR2 YYEEEE. CDR3 length: 13 amino acids. Here the CDR3 reads CASSLQQGTGYTF. The CDR3 coding sequence is TGTGCCAGCAGCCTACAACAGGGGACGGGCTACACCTTC.

This clonotype was recorded a few times. The chain couples TRBV12-5 to TRBJ2-3; 15 bases match TRBD2. V trimming: 5 bases; J trimming: 5 bases; junction bases outside the gene matches: 23. The CDR3 length is 22 residues. The germline V gene encodes CDR1 LGHNT and CDR2 FRNRAP. The CDR3 nucleotides are TGTGCTAGTGGTCGGACTAGCGGGAGGGCCGGATTTTGGTCTGAGGCGAGAGATACGCAGTATTTT. Encoded protein: CASGRTSGRAGFWSEARDTQYF. The variable domain in full, completed from reference TRBV12-5 and TRBJ2-3, reads DARVTQTPRHKVTEMGQEVTMRCQPILGHNTVFWYRQTMMQGLELLAYFRNRAPLDDSGMPKDRFSAEMPDATLATLKIQPSEPRDSAVYFCASGRTSGRAGFWSEARDTQYFGPGTRLTVL.

This clonotype was seen ten or more times. The V and J genes are TRBV6-2 or TRBV6-3 and TRBJ2-1; TRBD2 agrees at 12 bases. From germline, CDR1 is MNHEY and CDR2 SVGEGT. The V segment lost 7 bases and the J segment 10 bases; nucleotides outside the gene matches: 8. The CDR3 is made up of 14 amino acids. The CDR3 DNA follows: TGTGCCAGCATTACTAGCGGGAGGACCCCCGAGCAGTTCTTC. Translating gives CASITSGRTPEQFF.

This clonotype came up a few times. The gene calls are TRBV10-3 and TRBJ1-4, with a weak D call TRBD1 (5 bases). Trimming cost V 8 bases and J 5 bases, with 15 bases left between them. The length of the CDR3 is 14 residues. Germline lookup yields CDR1 ENHRY and CDR2 SYGVKD. The CDR3 nucleotides are TGTGCCATCGCGCCCGGGCCAGGGAATGAAAAACTGTTTTTT. Translating it yields CAIAPGPGNEKLFF.

This clonotype was counted ten times or more. The chain joins TRBV27 to TRBJ1-5; TRBD1 matches at 9 bases. Trimming cost V 0 bases and J 4 bases; bases outside gene matches: 4. Per germline, CDR1 MNHEY and CDR2 SMNVEV (reference sequence). The CDR3 is made up of 16 amino acids. CDR3: CASSLSGQGRNQPQHF. CDR3 in DNA: TGTGCCAGCAGTTTATCGGGACAGGGCCGTAATCAGCCCCAGCATTTT.

The chain joins TRBV4-1 to TRBJ2-2; perhaps TRBD2 as D (5 bases). The CDR3 spans 16 residues. The V gene lost 1 base and the J gene lost 2 bases, with 11 bases spanning the gap. Germline-derived CDR1 and CDR2 are MGHRA and YSYEKL. The CDR3 spells CASSQGLAHNTGELFF. The CDR3 DNA reads TGCGCCAGCAGCCAAGGCCTAGCTCATAACACCGGGGAGCTGTTTTTT.

Only a few counts were recorded for this clonotype. The J gene is TRBJ2-1, the V gene TRBV5-8, with D perhaps matching TRBD1 (5 bases). Trimming pared 6 bases from V and 6 bases from J, leaving 13 bases between. Germline V gene data show CDR1 as SGHTS and CDR2 as YDEGEE. The CDR3 consists of 13 residues. This chain's CDR3 is CASKTVAGNEQFF. The DNA of the CDR3 is TGTGCCAGCAAGACAGTAGCTGGCAATGAGCAGTTCTTC.